In its sample, the clone carrying this TCR beta chain was seen once. The sample comes from a study of blood T cell repertoires in COVID-19. Study-wide context: Samples representing acute and convalescent COVID-19 were sourced from the United States, Italy and Spain. PBMCs, B-cell-depleted T cells, or T cells provided the cDNA or gDNA that made up the material.

Source study methods: Nucleated cell number was recorded as an estimate derived from reference gene primer amplification. Clones were read by immunoSEQ multiplex PCR, and TCRdb kept only the in-frame ones, dropping some. V, J and clone size are taken as reported in that table, and D and trimming were inferred from the DNA itself. The profile covers roughly 250,000 clones, with about four fifths appearing a single time and approximately 9.4% taken by the ten largest. CDR3 length equals 16 residues. V shed 5 bases and J 1 base; nucleotides not matched to a gene: 7. Germline V gives CDR1 LNHNV, CDR2 YYDKDF (reference sequence).

The chain couples TRBV15 to TRBJ2-1, with TRBD1 identical over 8 bases. Sequenced input: peripheral blood. The sequence derives from a woman of 80 years or more with acute or convalescent COVID-19. The CDR3 spells CATSRRQGSSYNEQFF. The CDR3 DNA is TGTGCCACCAGCCGCAGACAGGGGTCATCCTACAATGAGCAGTTCTTC. Using reference TRBV15 and TRBJ2-1 for the parts outside the CDR3, the full variable domain is DAMVIQNPRYQVTQFGKPVTLSCSQTLNHNVMYWYQQKSSQAPKLLFHYYDKDFNNEADTPDNFQSRRPNTSFCFLDIRSPGLGDTAMYLCATSRRQGSSYNEQFFGPGTRLTVL.